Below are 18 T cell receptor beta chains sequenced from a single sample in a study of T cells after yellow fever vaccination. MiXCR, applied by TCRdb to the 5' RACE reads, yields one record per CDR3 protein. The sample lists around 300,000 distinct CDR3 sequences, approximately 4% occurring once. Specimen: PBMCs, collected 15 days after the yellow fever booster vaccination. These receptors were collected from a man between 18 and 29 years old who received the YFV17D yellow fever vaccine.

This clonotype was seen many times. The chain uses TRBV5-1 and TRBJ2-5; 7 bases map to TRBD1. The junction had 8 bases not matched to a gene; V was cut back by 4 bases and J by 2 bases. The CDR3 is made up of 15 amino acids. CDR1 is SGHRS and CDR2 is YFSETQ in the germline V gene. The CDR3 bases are TGCGCCAGCAGCGACCTAGGGACAGATCAAGAGACCCAGTACTTC. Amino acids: CASSDLGTDQETQYF. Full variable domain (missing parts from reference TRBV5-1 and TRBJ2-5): KAGVTQTPRYLIKTRGQQVTLSCSPISGHRSVSWYQQTPGQGLQFLFEYFSETQRNKGNFPGRFSGRQFSNSRSEMNVSTLELGDSALYLCASSDLGTDQETQYFGPGTRLLVL.

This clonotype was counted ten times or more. In DNA, the CDR3 is TGTGCCAGCAGCTTGAAGTCAGGCAATCAGCCCCAGCATTTT. The encoded protein is CASSLKSGNQPQHF. The J gene is TRBJ1-5, the V gene TRBV5-6; unclear D gene. This CDR3 has 14 amino acids. Looked up from germline, CDR1 is SGHDT and CDR2 is YYEEEE. Trimming removed 1 base at V and 2 bases at J, with 7 bases between.

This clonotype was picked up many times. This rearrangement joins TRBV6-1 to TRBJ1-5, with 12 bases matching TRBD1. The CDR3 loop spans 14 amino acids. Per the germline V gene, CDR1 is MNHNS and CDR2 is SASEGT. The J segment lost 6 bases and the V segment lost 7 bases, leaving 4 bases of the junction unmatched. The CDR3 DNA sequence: TGTGCCAGCACCGAGGGACAGGGGGCTCAGCCCCAGCATTTT. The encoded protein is CASTEGQGAQPQHF.

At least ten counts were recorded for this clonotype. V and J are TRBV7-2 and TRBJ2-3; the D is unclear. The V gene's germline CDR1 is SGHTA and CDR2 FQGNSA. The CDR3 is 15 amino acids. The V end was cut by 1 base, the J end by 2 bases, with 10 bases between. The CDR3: CASSLVGWLTDTQYF. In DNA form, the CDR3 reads TGTGCCAGCAGCTTAGTTGGATGGCTCACAGATACGCAGTATTTT.

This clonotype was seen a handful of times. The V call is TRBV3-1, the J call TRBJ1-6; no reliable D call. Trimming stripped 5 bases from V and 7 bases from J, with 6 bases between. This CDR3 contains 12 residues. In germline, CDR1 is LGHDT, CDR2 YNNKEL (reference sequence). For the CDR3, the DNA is TGTGCCAGCAGCTTTGAGAATTCACCCCTCCACTTT. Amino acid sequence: CASSFENSPLHF.

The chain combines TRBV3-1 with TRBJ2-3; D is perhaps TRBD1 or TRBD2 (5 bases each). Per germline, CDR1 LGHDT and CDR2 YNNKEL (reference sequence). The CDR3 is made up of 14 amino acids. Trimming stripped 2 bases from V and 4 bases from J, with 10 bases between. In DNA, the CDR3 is TGTGCCAGCAGCCAAACCAGGGACGCAGATACGCAGTATTTT. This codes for CASSQTRDADTQYF.

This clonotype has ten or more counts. DNA for the CDR3: TGTGCCAGCAGCCGGGGTAGGATGGGCGCAGCCAAAAACATTCAGTACTTC. Its protein product is CASSRGRMGAAKNIQYF. This sequence joins TRBV11-2 and TRBJ2-4, with D possibly TRBD2 on 5 matching bases. CDR1 and CDR2 from the germline V gene are SGHAT and FQNNGV. The CDR3 has 17 residues. V was shortened by 5 bases and J by 0 bases, with 17 bases between the two germline ends.

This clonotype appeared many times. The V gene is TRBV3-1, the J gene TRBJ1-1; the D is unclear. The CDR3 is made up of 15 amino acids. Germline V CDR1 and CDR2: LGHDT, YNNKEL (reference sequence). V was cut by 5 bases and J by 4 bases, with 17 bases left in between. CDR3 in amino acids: CASSSQAGSGTEAFF. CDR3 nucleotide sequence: TGTGCCAGCAGCTCTCAGGCGGGGTCGGGCACTGAAGCTTTCTTT.

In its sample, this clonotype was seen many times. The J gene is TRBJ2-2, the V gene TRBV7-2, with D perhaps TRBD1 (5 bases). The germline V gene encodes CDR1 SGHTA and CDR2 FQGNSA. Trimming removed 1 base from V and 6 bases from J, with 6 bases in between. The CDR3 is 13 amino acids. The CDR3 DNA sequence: TGTGCCAGCAGCTTAGTAGGGGCCGGGGAGCTGTTTTTT. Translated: CASSLVGAGELFF.

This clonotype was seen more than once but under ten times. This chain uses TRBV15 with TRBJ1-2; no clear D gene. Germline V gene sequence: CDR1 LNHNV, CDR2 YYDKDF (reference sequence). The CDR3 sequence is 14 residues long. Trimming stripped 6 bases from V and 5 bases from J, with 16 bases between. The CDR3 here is CATSSRGRDYGYTF. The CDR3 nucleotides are TGTGCCACCAGTAGTCGAGGGCGAGATTATGGCTACACCTTC.

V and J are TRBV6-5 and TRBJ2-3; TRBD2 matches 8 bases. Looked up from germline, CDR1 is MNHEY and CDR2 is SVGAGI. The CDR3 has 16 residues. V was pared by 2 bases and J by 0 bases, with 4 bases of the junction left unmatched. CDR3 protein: CASSYAGGQSTDTQYF. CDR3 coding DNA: TGTGCCAGCAGTTACGCGGGGGGACAAAGCACAGATACGCAGTATTTT.

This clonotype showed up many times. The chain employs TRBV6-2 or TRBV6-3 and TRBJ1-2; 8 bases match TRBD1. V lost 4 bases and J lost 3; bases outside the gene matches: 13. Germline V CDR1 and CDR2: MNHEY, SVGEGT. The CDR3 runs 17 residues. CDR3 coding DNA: TGTGCCAGCAGTTTATCGATTCCGGACAGGGAAGACTATGGCTACACCTTC. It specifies CASSLSIPDREDYGYTF.

CDR3 region: CASSQVTSGLVTDTQYF. Written as DNA, the CDR3 is TGCGCCAGCAGCCAAGTGACTAGCGGGCTAGTGACAGATACGCAGTATTTT. The chain combines TRBV4-1 with TRBJ2-3; 10 nucleotides line up with TRBD2. J lost 3 bases, V lost 1 base, and 7 bases had no gene match. CDR1 MGHRA and CDR2 YSYEKL come from the germline V gene. This CDR3 has 17 residues.

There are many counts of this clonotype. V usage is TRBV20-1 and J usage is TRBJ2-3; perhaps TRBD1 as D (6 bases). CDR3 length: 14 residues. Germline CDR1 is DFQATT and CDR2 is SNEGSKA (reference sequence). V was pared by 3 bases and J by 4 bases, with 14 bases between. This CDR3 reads CSARSRGRADTQYF. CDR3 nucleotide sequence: TGCAGTGCTAGGTCCAGGGGCCGCGCAGATACGCAGTATTTT.

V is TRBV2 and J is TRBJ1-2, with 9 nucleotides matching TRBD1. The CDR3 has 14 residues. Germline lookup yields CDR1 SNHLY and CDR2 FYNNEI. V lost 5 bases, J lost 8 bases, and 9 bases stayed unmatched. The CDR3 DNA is TGTGCCAGCAGTCCTCAGGGGACAGGGTCAGGCTACACCTTC. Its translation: CASSPQGTGSGYTF.

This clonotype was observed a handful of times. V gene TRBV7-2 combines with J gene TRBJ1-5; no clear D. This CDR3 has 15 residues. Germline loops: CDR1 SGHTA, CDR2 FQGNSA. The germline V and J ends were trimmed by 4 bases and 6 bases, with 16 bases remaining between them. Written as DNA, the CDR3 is TGTGCCAGCAGCTCATACCCCCCCCGCAGTCAGCCCCAGCATTTT. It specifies CASSSYPPRSQPQHF.

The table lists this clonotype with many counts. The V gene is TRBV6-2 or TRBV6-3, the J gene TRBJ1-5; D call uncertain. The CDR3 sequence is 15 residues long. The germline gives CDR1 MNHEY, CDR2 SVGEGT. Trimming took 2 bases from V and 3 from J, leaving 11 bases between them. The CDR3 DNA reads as TGTGCCAGCAGTTACGGCGGGATGTACAATCAGCCCCAGCATTTT. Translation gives CASSYGGMYNQPQHF.

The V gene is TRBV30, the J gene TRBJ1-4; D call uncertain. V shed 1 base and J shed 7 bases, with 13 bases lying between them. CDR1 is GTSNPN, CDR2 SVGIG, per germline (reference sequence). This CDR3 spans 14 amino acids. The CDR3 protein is CAWSEKGSPEKLFF. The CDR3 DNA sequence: TGTGCCTGGAGTGAAAAAGGGTCCCCTGAAAAACTGTTTTTT.